This TCR beta chain emerged from a study of blood T cell repertoires in COVID-19. As for the study in general: Samples came from the United States, Italy and Spain, spanning acute and convalescent COVID-19.

Repertoires were generated with immunoSEQ multiplex PCR, while TCRdb's copy carries only in-frame clones and drops some. The sample includes about 7,500 clones, 88% of them seen just once. The source of this sequence is a human donor in a cohort sampled during active COVID-19. Sequencing was done on a sample of peripheral blood.

This CDR3 reads CASRLEEPRTGTSGREDNEQFF. The CDR3 DNA reads TGTGCAAGTCGCTTAGAAGAACCACGAACCGGGACTAGCGGGAGGGAAGACAATGAGCAGTTCTTC. The rearrangement links TRBV12-2 to TRBJ2-1; the table names TRBD2, a call not compared with the DNA. TRBV12-2 counts as a pseudogene. This CDR3 comprises 22 residues.